This T cell receptor beta chain was observed in a study of blood T cell repertoires in COVID-19. Residents of about two dozen US areas, aged roughly 18 to 89 years, made up the participants. Cohort 3 donors were reported recovered after two negative PCRs, clearance, or symptom resolution. Generated by immunoSEQ multiplex PCR, the TCRdb table keeps only in-frame clones and is missing some. This sample yields 200,000 to 250,000 clones, of which 75% to 85% are seen a single time; around 9% belongs to the top ten. V lost 6 bases and J lost 7, with 12 bases in between. The CDR3 spans 13 residues. The V call is TRBV12-3 or TRBV12-4, the J call TRBJ2-2; no clear D gene. The source is a man between 35 and 55 years old who had recovered from COVID-19. Sequenced sample: PBMCs or T cells enriched from blood (not recorded which). CDR3 in amino acids: CASRPSLGGELFF. The CDR3 DNA reads as TGTGCCAGCAGGCCTAGTTTGGGCGGGGAGCTGTTTTTT.